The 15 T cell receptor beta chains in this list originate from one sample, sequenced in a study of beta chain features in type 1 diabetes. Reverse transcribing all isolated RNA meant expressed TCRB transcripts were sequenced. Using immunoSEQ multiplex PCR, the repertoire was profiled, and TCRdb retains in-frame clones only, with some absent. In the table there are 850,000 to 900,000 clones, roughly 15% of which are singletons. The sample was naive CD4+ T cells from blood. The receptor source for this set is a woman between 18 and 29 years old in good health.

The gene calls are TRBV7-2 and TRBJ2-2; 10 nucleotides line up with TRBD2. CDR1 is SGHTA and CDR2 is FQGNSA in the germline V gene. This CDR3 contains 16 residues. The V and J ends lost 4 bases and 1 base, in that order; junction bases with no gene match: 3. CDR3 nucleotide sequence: TGTGCCAGCAGCTCGGGACTAGCGAGGAACACCGGGGAGCTGTTTTTT. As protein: CASSSGLARNTGELFF. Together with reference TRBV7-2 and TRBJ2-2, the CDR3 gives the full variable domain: GAGVSQSPSNKVTEKGKDVELRCDPISGHTALYWYRQSLGQGLEFLIYFQGNSAPDKSGLPSDRFSAERTGGSVSTLTIQRTQQEDSAVYLCASSSGLARNTGELFFGEGSRLTVL.

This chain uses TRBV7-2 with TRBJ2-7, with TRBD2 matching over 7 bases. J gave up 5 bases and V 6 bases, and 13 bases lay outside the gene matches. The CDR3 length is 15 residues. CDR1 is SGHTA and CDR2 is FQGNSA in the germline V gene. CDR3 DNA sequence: TGTGCCAGCAGTCCCCGCCGGCGGCTAGCGGACGAGCAGTACTTC. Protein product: CASSPRRRLADEQYF.

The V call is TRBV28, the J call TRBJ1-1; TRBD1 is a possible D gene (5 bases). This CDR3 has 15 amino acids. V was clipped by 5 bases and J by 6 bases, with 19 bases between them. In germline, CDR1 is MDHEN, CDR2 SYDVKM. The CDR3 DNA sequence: TGTGCCAGCAGTCAAAATGAGCCAGGGAGCTCTGAAGCTTTCTTT. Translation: CASSQNEPGSSEAFF. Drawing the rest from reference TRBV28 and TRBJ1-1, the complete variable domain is DVKVTQSSRYLVKRTGEKVFLECVQDMDHENMFWYRQDPGLGLRLIYFSYDVKMKEKGDIPEGYSVSREKKERFSLILESASTNQTSMYLCASSQNEPGSSEAFFGQGTRLTVV.

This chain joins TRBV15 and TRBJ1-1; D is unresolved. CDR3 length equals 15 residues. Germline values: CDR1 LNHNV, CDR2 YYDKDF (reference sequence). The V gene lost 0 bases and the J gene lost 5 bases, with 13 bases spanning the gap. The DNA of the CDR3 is TGTGCCACCAGCAGAGATCTAAAGGCGACAACTGAAGCTTTCTTT. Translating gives CATSRDLKATTEAFF.

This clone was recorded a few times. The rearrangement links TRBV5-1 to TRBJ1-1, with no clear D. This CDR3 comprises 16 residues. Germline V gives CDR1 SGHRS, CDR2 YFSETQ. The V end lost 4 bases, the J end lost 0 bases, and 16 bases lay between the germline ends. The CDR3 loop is CASSPPLGSLNTEAFF. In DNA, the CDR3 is TGCGCCAGCAGCCCCCCCCTCGGGAGCCTGAACACTGAAGCTTTCTTT.

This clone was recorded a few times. As DNA, the CDR3 is TGTGCCAGCAGTTTTTGGGGACAGCAAGAGACCCAGTACTTC. Its translation: CASSFWGQQETQYF. The rearrangement uses TRBV28 and TRBJ2-5; 7 nucleotides align to TRBD1. The CDR3 spans 14 residues. Germline assignment: CDR1 MDHEN and CDR2 SYDVKM. The junction had 3 bases not matched to a gene; V was cut back by 3 bases and J by 2 bases.

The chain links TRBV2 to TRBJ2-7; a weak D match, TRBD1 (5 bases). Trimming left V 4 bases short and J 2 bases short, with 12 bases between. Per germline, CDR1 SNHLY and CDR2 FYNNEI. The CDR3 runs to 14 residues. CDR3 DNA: TGTGCCAGCAGTGTGGCCAGGGTACCCTACGAGCAGTACTTC. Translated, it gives CASSVARVPYEQYF.

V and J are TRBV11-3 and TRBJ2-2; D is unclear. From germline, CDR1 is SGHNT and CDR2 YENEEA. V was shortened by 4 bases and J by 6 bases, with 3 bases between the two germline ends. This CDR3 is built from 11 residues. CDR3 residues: CASSSAGELFF. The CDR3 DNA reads TGTGCCAGCAGCTCTGCCGGGGAGCTGTTTTTT.

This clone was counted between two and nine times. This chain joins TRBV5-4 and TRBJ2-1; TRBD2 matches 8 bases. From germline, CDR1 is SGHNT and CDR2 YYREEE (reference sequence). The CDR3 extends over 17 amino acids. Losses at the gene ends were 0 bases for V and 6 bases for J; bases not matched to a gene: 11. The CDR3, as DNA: TGTGCCAGCAGCTTGGACGGGAGGGCCTACTTTTCCAATGAGCAGTTCTTC. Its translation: CASSLDGRAYFSNEQFF.

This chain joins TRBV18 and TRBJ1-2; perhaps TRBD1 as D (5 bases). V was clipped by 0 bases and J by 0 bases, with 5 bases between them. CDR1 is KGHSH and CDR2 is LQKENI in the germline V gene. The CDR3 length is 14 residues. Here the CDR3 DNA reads TGTGCCAGCTCACCACCGGGGGCTAACTATGGCTACACCTTC. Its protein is CASSPPGANYGYTF.

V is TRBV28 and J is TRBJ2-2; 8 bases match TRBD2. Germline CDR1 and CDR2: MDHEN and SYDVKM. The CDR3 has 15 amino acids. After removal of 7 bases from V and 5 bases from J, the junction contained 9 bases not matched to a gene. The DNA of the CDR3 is TGTGCCAGCATCGGGAGCGGGAGCGGAACCGGGGAGCTGTTTTTT. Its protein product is CASIGSGSGTGELFF.

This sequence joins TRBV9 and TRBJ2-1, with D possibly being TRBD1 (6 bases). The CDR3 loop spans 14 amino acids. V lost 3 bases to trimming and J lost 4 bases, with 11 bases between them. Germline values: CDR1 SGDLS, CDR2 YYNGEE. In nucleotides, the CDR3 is TGTGCCAGCAGCGCCAGCACAGGGTACAATGAGCAGTTCTTC. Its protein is CASSASTGYNEQFF.

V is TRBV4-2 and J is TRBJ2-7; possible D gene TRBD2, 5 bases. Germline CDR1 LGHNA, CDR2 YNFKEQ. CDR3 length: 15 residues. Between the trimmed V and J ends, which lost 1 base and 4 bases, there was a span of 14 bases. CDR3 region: CASSQGVAQNYEQYF. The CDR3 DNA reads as TGTGCCAGCAGCCAAGGAGTAGCGCAAAATTACGAGCAGTACTTC.

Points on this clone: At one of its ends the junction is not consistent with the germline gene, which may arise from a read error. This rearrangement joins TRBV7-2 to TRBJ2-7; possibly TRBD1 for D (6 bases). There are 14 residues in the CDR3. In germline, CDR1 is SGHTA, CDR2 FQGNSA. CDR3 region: CASSLESQGLRQYF. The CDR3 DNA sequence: TGTGCTAGCAGCTTAGAGTCCCAGGGGCTAAGGCAGTACTTC. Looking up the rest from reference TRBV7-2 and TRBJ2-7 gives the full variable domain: GAGVSQSPSNKVTEKGKDVELRCDPISGHTALYWYRQSLGQGLEFLIYFQGNSAPDKSGLPSDRFSAERTGGSVSTLTIQRTQQEDSAVYLCASSLESQGLRQYFGPGTRLTVT.

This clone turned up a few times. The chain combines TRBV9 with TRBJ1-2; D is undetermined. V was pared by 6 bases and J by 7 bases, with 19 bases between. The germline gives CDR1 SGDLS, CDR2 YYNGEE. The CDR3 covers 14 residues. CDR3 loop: CASTLSDGTRGYTF. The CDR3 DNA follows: TGTGCCAGCACCCTATCTGACGGCACCCGTGGCTACACCTTC.